Presented here are 27 T cell receptor beta chains from one specimen sequenced in a study of blood T cell repertoires in COVID-19. Assay: immunoSEQ multiplex PCR; the TCRdb copy retains only in-frame clones and omits some. Of 250,000 to 350,000 clones in the sample, 80% to 95% are singletons; the top ten hold 1% to 1.3%. Sequenced: PBMCs or T cells enriched from blood (not recorded which). The receptors were gathered from a woman aged 25 to 39 who had recovered from COVID-19.

The genes are TRBV28 and TRBJ2-1; the D gene is possibly TRBD2 (7 bases). Trimming removed 5 bases at V and 8 bases at J, with 19 bases between. In germline, CDR1 is MDHEN, CDR2 SYDVKM. The CDR3 loop spans 15 amino acids. This CDR3 is CASSPGEGVIHEQFF. The CDR3 bases are TGTGCCAGCAGTCCCGGGGAGGGGGTAATACATGAGCAGTTCTTC. Based on the CDR3 plus reference TRBV28 and TRBJ2-1, the full variable domain is DVKVTQSSRYLVKRTGEKVFLECVQDMDHENMFWYRQDPGLGLRLIYFSYDVKMKEKGDIPEGYSVSREKKERFSLILESASTNQTSMYLCASSPGEGVIHEQFFGPGTRLTVL.

This clone was observed a single time. CDR3 loop: CASSQGDYNSPLHF. CDR3 in DNA: TGTGCCAGCAGCCAGGGGGACTATAATTCACCCCTCCACTTT. The rearrangement joins TRBV5-4 to TRBJ1-6; 7 bases match TRBD1. The germline V gene has CDR1 SGHNT and CDR2 YYREEE (reference sequence). The trim removed 4 bases at V and 3 bases at J, leaving 1 base unmatched. The CDR3 covers 14 residues.

This sequence joins TRBV6-5 and TRBJ2-7; 11 nucleotides align to TRBD2. The germline gives CDR1 MNHEY, CDR2 SVGAGI. This CDR3 has 15 amino acids. Germline trimming cut 6 bases from V and 2 bases from J; bases unmatched to any gene: 6. The chain's CDR3 is CASRTGTSGTYEQYF. The CDR3, as DNA: TGTGCCAGCAGGACCGGGACTAGCGGAACCTACGAGCAGTACTTC.

V usage is TRBV7-3 and J usage is TRBJ2-1; 10 nucleotides match TRBD2. Germline V gene lookup returns CDR1 SGHTA and CDR2 FQGTGA. There are 16 residues in the CDR3. After removal of 1 base from V and 2 bases from J, the junction contained 2 bases not matched to a gene. The DNA for the CDR3 is TGTGCCAGCAGCTTAAGGACTAGCGGTACCTACAATGAGCAGTTCTTC. Its translation is CASSLRTSGTYNEQFF.

With respect to this clone: Within the sample, other DNA sequences also encode this same CDR3. The chain uses TRBV2 and TRBJ1-5, with D possibly matching TRBD1 (5 bases). Germline CDR1 and CDR2: SNHLY and FYNNEI. This CDR3 contains 13 residues. Deletions cut 6 bases from V and 2 bases from J, with 8 bases between. The CDR3 DNA reads TGTGCCAGCAGAGGGGATGGCAATCAGCCCCAGCATTTT. The encoded protein is CASRGDGNQPQHF. Together with reference TRBV2 and TRBJ1-5, the CDR3 gives the full variable domain: EPEVTQTPSHQVTQMGQEVILRCVPISNHLYFYWYRQILGQKVEFLVSFYNNEISEKSEIFDDQFSVERPDGSNFTLKIRSTKLEDSAMYFCASRGDGNQPQHFGDGTRLSIL.

V and J are TRBV28 and TRBJ1-4; TRBD1 aligns across 9 bases. Losses at the gene ends were 1 base for V and 8 bases for J; bases not matched to a gene: 8. The germline gives CDR1 MDHEN, CDR2 SYDVKM. This CDR3 is built from 16 residues. The CDR3 protein is CASSLFGTGIQEKLFF. CDR3 nucleotide sequence: TGTGCCAGCAGTTTATTCGGGACAGGGATTCAGGAAAAACTGTTTTTT. The full variable domain, rest sourced from reference TRBV28 and TRBJ1-4, is DVKVTQSSRYLVKRTGEKVFLECVQDMDHENMFWYRQDPGLGLRLIYFSYDVKMKEKGDIPEGYSVSREKKERFSLILESASTNQTSMYLCASSLFGTGIQEKLFFGSGTQLSVL.

This chain links TRBV14 with TRBJ2-1; perhaps TRBD2 as D (5 bases). Per the germline V gene, CDR1 is SGHDN and CDR2 is FVKESK. This CDR3 region has 12 residues. Trimming removed 4 bases from V and 9 bases from J, with 10 bases in between. CDR3 bases: TGTGCCAGCAGCCTAAGAGGGCGTGAGCAGTTCTTC. Translating gives CASSLRGREQFF.

The chain is built from TRBV28 and TRBJ1-2, with D possibly TRBD1 on 6 matching bases. The CDR3 spans 14 residues. V was pared by 2 bases and J by 6 bases, with 13 bases between. Germline V gene data show CDR1 as MDHEN and CDR2 as SYDVKM. The CDR3 bases are TGTGCCAGCAGTTTAGGGGGCGCCACTGATGGCTACACCTTC. Its translation: CASSLGGATDGYTF.

The chain combines TRBV10-2 with TRBJ2-1; 10 bases align to TRBD2. This CDR3 spans 13 amino acids. V shed 8 bases, J shed 7 bases, and the junction held 5 bases outside the gene matches. From germline, CDR1 is WSHSY and CDR2 SAAADI. The CDR3, as DNA: TGCGCCAGCTGGCTAGCGGGAGTTAATGAGCAGTTCTTC. This translates into CASWLAGVNEQFF.

The rearrangement links TRBV11-2 to TRBJ2-7; 10 nucleotides line up with TRBD1. Trimming took 1 base from V and 1 from J; bases not matched to a gene: 1. The germline gives CDR1 SGHAT, CDR2 FQNNGV. CDR3 length: 15 residues. For the CDR3, the DNA is TGTGCCAGCAGCTTAGTGGGACAGGGGTCCTACGAGCAGTACTTC. It specifies CASSLVGQGSYEQYF.

This chain uses TRBV5-6 with TRBJ2-2; tentatively, D is TRBD1 (6 bases). Trimming shortened V by 4 bases and J by 6 bases, and 10 bases separated the two germline ends. The CDR3 has 13 amino acids. Germline V gene sequence: CDR1 SGHDT, CDR2 YYEEEE. CDR3 bases: TGTGCCAGCAGCCCTGGGGGCCCCGGGGAGCTGTTTTTT. Protein sequence: CASSPGGPGELFF.

This chain uses TRBV10-3 with TRBJ2-5; 8 nucleotides line up with TRBD1. Losses at the gene ends were 7 bases for V and 4 bases for J; bases not matched to a gene: 11. This CDR3 is 15 amino acids long. From germline, CDR1 is ENHRY and CDR2 SYGVKD. This CDR3 reads CAITIQGAVGETQYF. The CDR3 DNA reads TGTGCCATCACGATCCAGGGGGCGGTTGGAGAGACCCAGTACTTC.

The V call is TRBV24-1, the J call TRBJ2-3; 14 bases are shared with TRBD2. The V segment lost 3 bases and the J segment 5 bases; nucleotides outside the gene matches: 12. The germline gives CDR1 KGHDR, CDR2 SFDVKD. CDR3 length: 19 amino acids. CDR3 sequence reads: CATSDPGTSGSQAGDTQYF. CDR3 sequence (DNA): TGTGCCACCAGTGATCCCGGGACTAGCGGGAGCCAAGCGGGAGATACGCAGTATTTT.

This clone was seen only a few times. The chain employs TRBV28 and TRBJ1-2, with a tentative D call TRBD1 (6 bases). This CDR3 spans 14 amino acids. CDR1 is MDHEN, CDR2 SYDVKM, per germline. V was trimmed by 6 bases and J by 4 bases, leaving 15 bases between them. The CDR3 spells CASRGPRDIYGYTF. Written as DNA, the CDR3 is TGTGCCAGCAGGGGCCCCCGGGACATCTATGGCTACACCTTC.

The chain uses TRBV6-5 and TRBJ1-1, with TRBD1 matching over 7 bases. CDR1 and CDR2 (germline): MNHEY, SVGAGI. This CDR3 spans 12 amino acids. Trimming at V came to 8 bases and at J to 3 bases, leaving 3 bases not matched to a gene. CDR3 sequence (DNA): TGTGCCAGCTGGGACAGCTACACTGAAGCTTTCTTT. Translation gives CASWDSYTEAFF.

The rearrangement links TRBV27 to TRBJ1-1; 9 bases map to TRBD1. V lost 5 bases and J lost 3; bases outside the gene matches: 13. CDR3 length: 17 amino acids. Germline assignment: CDR1 MNHEY and CDR2 SMNVEV (reference sequence). CDR3 protein: CASSPRGQGMFDTEAFF. CDR3 coding DNA: TGTGCCAGCAGTCCAAGGGGACAGGGAATGTTTGACACTGAAGCTTTCTTT.

The gene calls are TRBV6-1 and TRBJ1-5, with a tentative D call TRBD1 (5 bases). The V and J ends lost 3 bases and 6 bases respectively, with 15 bases between them. The CDR3 loop spans 15 amino acids. CDR1 is MNHNS, CDR2 SASEGT, per germline. The CDR3 sequence: CASSDREWRGQPQHF. DNA for the CDR3: TGTGCCAGCAGTGACAGGGAATGGCGGGGTCAGCCCCAGCATTTT.

The chain joins TRBV10-2 to TRBJ2-1, with D unresolved. The germline CDR1 and CDR2 sequences are WSHSY and SAAADI. This CDR3 has 12 residues. The germline V and J ends were trimmed by 0 bases and 13 bases, with 10 bases remaining between them. CDR3 in amino acids: CASSESGGSQFF. The CDR3 nucleotides are TGCGCCAGCAGTGAGTCAGGCGGTAGTCAGTTCTTC.

V usage is TRBV6-6 and J usage is TRBJ2-7; 10 bases are a match to TRBD1. Germline V gene sequence: CDR1 MNHNY, CDR2 SVGAGI (reference sequence). V gave up 6 bases and J gave up 1 base; unmatched junction bases: 3. This CDR3 comprises 14 residues. The CDR3 loop is CASRDRGASYEQYF. The CDR3 DNA is TGTGCCAGCAGGGACAGGGGGGCATCCTACGAGCAGTACTTC.

CDR3 nucleotide sequence: TGTGCCAGCTCACCAGAGACTAGCGTCTACAATGAGCAGTTCTTC. Amino acids: CASSPETSVYNEQFF. The chain recombines TRBV18 with TRBJ2-1; 8 bases match TRBD2. Germline V gives CDR1 KGHSH, CDR2 LQKENI. V trimming: 2 bases; J trimming: 3 bases; junction bases outside the gene matches: 3. The CDR3 consists of 15 residues.

The chain is built from TRBV28 and TRBJ1-2, with 8 bases lining up with TRBD1. CDR1 is MDHEN and CDR2 is SYDVKM in the germline V gene. Trimming cost V 6 bases and J 0 bases; bases outside gene matches: 21. This CDR3 spans 20 amino acids. The CDR3 protein is CASSPRQGLTSTGANYGYTF. In DNA form, the CDR3 reads TGTGCCAGCAGCCCTCGACAGGGGCTAACTTCGACAGGGGCTAACTATGGCTACACCTTC.

This chain uses TRBV13 with TRBJ2-2; TRBD1 agrees at 9 bases. J was trimmed by 4 bases and V by 2 bases; bases with no gene match: 5. Germline values: CDR1 PRHDT, CDR2 FYEKMQ (reference sequence). The CDR3 runs 16 residues. The CDR3 is CASSLRTGVGTGELFF. In nucleotides, the CDR3 is TGTGCCAGCAGCTTAAGGACAGGGGTAGGCACCGGGGAGCTGTTTTTT. Using reference TRBV13 and TRBJ2-2 for the parts outside the CDR3, the full variable domain is AAGVIQSPRHLIKEKRETATLKCYPIPRHDTVYWYQQGPGQDPQFLISFYEKMQSDKGSIPDRFSAQQFSDYHSELNMSSLELGDSALYFCASSLRTGVGTGELFFGEGSRLTVL.

V and J are TRBV27 and TRBJ1-5; TRBD1 is a possible D gene (6 bases). Germline V gene sequence: CDR1 MNHEY, CDR2 SMNVEV (reference sequence). The CDR3 is 15 amino acids. With 8 bases removed from V and 4 bases from J, the gap between germline ends came to 18 bases. The CDR3 nucleotides read TGTGCCAGCGGATCGTGGGACACACAAAATCAGCCCCAGCATTTT. Amino acids: CASGSWDTQNQPQHF.

The chain recombines TRBV10-3 with TRBJ2-2; 7 positions match TRBD1. This CDR3 region has 15 residues. Germline V gene data show CDR1 as ENHRY and CDR2 as SYGVKD. V shed 6 bases and J 4 bases; nucleotides not matched to a gene: 8. This CDR3 reads CAIRAGTEVTGELFF. CDR3 DNA sequence: TGTGCCATCAGGGCCGGGACAGAAGTCACCGGGGAGCTGTTTTTT.

J is TRBJ1-5 and V is TRBV3-1 (or the pseudogene TRBV3-2), with a possible D match to TRBD1 (5 bases). Trimming stripped 0 bases from V and 8 bases from J, with 20 bases between. CDR1 is LGHDT, CDR2 YNNKEL, per germline (reference sequence). The CDR3 is 17 amino acids. CDR3 nucleotide sequence: TGTGCCAGCAGCCAAGATCCCCCTAAGGGGTTTTCAAAGCCCCAGCATTTT. This encodes CASSQDPPKGFSKPQHF.

The chain has TRBV5-4 and TRBJ1-1; 9 bases align to TRBD1. The CDR3 runs 15 residues. CDR1 is SGHNT and CDR2 is YYREEE in the germline V gene (reference sequence). V gave up 2 bases and J gave up 0 bases; unmatched junction bases: 2. DNA of the CDR3: TGTGCCAGCAGCTTAGGACAGGGGCTGAACACTGAAGCTTTCTTT. It codes for CASSLGQGLNTEAFF.

This clone was counted once. V is TRBV27 and J is TRBJ2-2, with a possible D match to TRBD1 (6 bases). The germline V and J ends were trimmed by 5 bases and 1 base, with 11 bases remaining between them. Per the germline V gene, CDR1 is MNHEY and CDR2 is SMNVEV (reference sequence). The CDR3 contains 15 residues. In DNA form, the CDR3 reads TGTGCCAGCAGTCCCCAGGGGTGGAACACCGGGGAGCTGTTTTTT. Its translation: CASSPQGWNTGELFF.